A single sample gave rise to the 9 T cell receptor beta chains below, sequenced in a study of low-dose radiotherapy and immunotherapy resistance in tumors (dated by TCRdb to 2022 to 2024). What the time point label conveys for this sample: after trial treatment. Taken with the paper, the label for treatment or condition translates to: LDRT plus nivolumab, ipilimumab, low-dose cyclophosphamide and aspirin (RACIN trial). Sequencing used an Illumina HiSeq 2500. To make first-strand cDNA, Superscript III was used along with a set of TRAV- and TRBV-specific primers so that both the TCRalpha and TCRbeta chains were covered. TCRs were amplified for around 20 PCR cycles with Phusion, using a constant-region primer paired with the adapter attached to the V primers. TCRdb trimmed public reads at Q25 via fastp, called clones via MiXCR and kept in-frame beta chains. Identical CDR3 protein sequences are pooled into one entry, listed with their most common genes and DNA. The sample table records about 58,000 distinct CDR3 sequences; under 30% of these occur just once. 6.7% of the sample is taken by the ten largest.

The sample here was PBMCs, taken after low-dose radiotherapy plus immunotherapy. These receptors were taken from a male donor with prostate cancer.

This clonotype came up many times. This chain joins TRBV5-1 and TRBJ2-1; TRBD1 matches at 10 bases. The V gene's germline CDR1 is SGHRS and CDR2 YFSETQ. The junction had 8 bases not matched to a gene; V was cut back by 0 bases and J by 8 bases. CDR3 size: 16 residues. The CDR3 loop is CASSLATGQGRYEQFF. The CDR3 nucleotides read TGCGCCAGCAGCTTGGCGACGGGACAGGGGAGGTATGAGCAGTTCTTC.

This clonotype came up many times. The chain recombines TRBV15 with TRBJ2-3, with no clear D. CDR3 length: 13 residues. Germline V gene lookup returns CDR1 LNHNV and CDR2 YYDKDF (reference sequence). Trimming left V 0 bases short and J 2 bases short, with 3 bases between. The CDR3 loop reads CATSRDPTDTQYF. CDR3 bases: TGTGCCACCAGCAGAGACCCCACAGATACGCAGTATTTT.

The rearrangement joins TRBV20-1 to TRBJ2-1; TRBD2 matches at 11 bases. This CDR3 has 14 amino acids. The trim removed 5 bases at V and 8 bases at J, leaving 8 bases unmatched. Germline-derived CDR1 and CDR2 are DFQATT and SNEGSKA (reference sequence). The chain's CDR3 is CSAWVASGRYEQFF. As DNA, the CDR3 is TGCAGTGCTTGGGTTGCTAGCGGGAGGTATGAGCAGTTCTTC.

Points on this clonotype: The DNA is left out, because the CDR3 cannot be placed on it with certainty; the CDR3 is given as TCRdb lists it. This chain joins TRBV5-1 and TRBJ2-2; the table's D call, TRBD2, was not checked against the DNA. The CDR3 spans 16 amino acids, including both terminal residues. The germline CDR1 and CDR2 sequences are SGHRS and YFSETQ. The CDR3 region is CASSQRDTRGRELFFF.

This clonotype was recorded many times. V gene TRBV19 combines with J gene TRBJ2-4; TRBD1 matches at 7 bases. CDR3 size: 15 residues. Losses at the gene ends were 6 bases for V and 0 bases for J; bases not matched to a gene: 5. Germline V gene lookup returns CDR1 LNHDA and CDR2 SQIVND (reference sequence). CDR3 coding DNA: TGTGCCAGTAGCGGGACAGACTTAGCCAAAAACATTCAGTACTTC. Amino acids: CASSGTDLAKNIQYF.

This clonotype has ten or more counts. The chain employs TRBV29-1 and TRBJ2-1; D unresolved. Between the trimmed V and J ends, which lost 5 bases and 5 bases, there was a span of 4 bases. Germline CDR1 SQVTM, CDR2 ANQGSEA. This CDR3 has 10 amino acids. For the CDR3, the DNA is TGCAGCGTTTCTCACAATGAGCAGTTCTTC. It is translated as CSVSHNEQFF.

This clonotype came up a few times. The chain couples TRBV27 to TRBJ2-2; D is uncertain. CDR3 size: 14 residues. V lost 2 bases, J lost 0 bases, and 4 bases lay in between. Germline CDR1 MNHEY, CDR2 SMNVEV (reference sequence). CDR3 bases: TGTGCCAGCAGTTTACCAACGAACACCGGGGAGCTGTTTTTT. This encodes CASSLPTNTGELFF.

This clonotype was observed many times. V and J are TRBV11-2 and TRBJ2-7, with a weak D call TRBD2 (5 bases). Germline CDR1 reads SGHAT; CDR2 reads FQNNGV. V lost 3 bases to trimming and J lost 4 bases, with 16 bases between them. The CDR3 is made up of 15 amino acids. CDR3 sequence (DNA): TGTGCCAGCAGCTTCGGACTTGCCACGGGTTACGAGCAGTACTTC. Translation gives CASSFGLATGYEQYF.

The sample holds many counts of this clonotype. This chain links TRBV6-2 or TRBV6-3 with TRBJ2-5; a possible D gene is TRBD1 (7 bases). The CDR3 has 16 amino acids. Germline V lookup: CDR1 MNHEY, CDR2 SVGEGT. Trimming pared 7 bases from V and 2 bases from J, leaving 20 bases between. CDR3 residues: CASNKLQGGRQETQYF. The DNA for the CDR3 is TGTGCCAGCAATAAATTGCAGGGGGGAAGGCAAGAGACCCAGTACTTC.